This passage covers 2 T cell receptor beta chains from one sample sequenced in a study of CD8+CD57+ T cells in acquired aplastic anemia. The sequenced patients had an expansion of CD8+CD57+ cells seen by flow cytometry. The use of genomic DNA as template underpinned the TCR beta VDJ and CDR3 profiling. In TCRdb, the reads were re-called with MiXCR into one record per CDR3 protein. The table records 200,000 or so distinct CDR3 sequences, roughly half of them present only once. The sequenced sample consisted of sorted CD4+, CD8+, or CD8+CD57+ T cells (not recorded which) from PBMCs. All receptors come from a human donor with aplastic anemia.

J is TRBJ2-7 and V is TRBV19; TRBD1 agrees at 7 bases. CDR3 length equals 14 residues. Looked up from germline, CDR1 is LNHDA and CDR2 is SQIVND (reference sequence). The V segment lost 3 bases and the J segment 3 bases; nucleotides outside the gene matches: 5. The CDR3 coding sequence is TGTGCCAGTAGTATTGGACAGGCAGACTACGAGCAGTACTTC. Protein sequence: CASSIGQADYEQYF.

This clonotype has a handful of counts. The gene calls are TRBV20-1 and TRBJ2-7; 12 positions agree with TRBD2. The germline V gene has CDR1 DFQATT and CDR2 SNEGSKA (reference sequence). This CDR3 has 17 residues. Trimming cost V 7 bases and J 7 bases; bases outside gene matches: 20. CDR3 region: CSVPSGSTSGRRWEQYF. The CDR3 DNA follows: TGCAGTGTCCCGTCCGGATCGACTAGCGGGAGACGGTGGGAGCAGTACTTC.